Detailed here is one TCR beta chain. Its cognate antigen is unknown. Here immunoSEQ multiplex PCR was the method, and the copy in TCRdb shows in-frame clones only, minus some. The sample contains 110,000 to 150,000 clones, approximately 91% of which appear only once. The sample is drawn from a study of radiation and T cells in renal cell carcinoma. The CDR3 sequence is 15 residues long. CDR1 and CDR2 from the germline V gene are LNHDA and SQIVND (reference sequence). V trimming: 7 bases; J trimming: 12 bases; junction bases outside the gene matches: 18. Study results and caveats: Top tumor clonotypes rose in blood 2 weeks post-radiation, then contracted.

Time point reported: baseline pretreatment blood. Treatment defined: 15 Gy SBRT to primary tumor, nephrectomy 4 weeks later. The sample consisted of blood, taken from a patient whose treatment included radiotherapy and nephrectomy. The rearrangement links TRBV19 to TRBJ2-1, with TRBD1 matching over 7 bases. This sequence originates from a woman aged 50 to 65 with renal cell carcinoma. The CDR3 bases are TGTGCCAGTACCCCCGAGGGGGCCCGGCGCAGCAGGCAGTTCTTC. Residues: CASTPEGARRSRQFF.